Listed here are 21 T cell receptor beta chains from one sample, sequenced in a study of cytomegalovirus exposure and HLA in healthy donors. Both 60 Vbeta primers and 13 Jbeta primers went into the PCR. Sequencing was performed with immunoSEQ multiplex PCR; in TCRdb, only in-frame clones are kept and a portion is missing. The sample table sets out about 39,000 clones. The sample was PBMCs. Every receptor here comes from a woman in her 30s in good health and CMV-seropositive.

The chain combines TRBV13 with TRBJ1-2, with TRBD1 matching over 8 bases. This CDR3 is built from 14 residues. J was trimmed by 6 bases and V by 5 bases; bases with no gene match: 8. The germline V gene has CDR1 PRHDT and CDR2 FYEKMQ (reference sequence). Written as DNA, the CDR3 is TGTGCCAGCAGCCAGGACAGGGCAATCCATGGCTACACCTTC. It translates to CASSQDRAIHGYTF.

This sequence joins TRBV4-1 and TRBJ1-5; the D is unclear. This CDR3 spans 16 amino acids. The germline V gene has CDR1 MGHRA and CDR2 YSYEKL. The ends were cut back, 0 bases at V and 4 bases at J, with 13 bases in the middle. The CDR3 spells CASSQDQAGWNQPQHF. In nucleotides, the CDR3 is TGCGCCAGCAGCCAAGACCAAGCGGGGTGGAATCAGCCCCAGCATTTT.

The V call is TRBV11-2, the J call TRBJ1-6; possible D gene TRBD1, 6 bases. The CDR3 sequence is 15 residues long. Germline values: CDR1 SGHAT, CDR2 FQNNGV. Trimming shortened V by 3 bases and J by 4 bases, and 10 bases separated the two germline ends. CDR3 nucleotide sequence: TGTGCCAGCAGCTTTCCGGGACAATATAATTCACCCCTCCACTTT. Its protein is CASSFPGQYNSPLHF.

This chain uses TRBV5-1 with TRBJ2-1; 10 nucleotides match TRBD1. This CDR3 has 14 amino acids. CDR1 and CDR2 (germline): SGHRS, YFSETQ. The junction had 3 bases not matched to a gene; V was cut back by 4 bases and J by 5 bases. The CDR3 reads CASSGTGANNEQFF. The CDR3 DNA reads as TGCGCCAGCAGCGGGACAGGGGCTAACAATGAGCAGTTCTTC.

The chain combines TRBV6-5 with TRBJ1-2; D gene ambiguous. Trimming removed 5 bases from V and 3 bases from J, with 13 bases in between. Germline V gene sequence: CDR1 MNHEY, CDR2 SVGAGI. There are 14 residues in the CDR3. The DNA of the CDR3 is TGTGCCAGCAGTCCCTCCCCGGGGTACTATGGCTACACCTTC. Protein sequence: CASSPSPGYYGYTF.

V and J are TRBV18 and TRBJ1-3, with 9 bases that match TRBD1. In germline, CDR1 is KGHSH, CDR2 LQKENI. This CDR3 contains 17 residues. V gave up 3 bases and J gave up 1 base; unmatched junction bases: 7. Here the CDR3 DNA reads TGTGCCAGCTCACCGGCCGCGGGACAGGGATCTGGAAACACCATATATTTT. Protein: CASSPAAGQGSGNTIYF.

The genes are TRBV4-1 and TRBJ2-3; TRBD2 matches at 11 bases. The trim removed 3 bases at V and 3 bases at J, leaving 5 bases unmatched. Germline assignment: CDR1 MGHRA and CDR2 YSYEKL. This CDR3 has 16 amino acids. The CDR3 nucleotides are TGCGCCAGCAGCCATAGCGGGGGGGCTGGGACAGATACGCAGTATTTT. Protein product: CASSHSGGAGTDTQYF.

The V and J genes are TRBV28 and TRBJ2-5; the D gene is possibly TRBD1 (5 bases). Deletions cut 3 bases from V and 1 base from J, with 12 bases between. The CDR3 contains 15 residues. Germline-derived CDR1 and CDR2 are MDHEN and SYDVKM. Here the CDR3 DNA reads TGTGCCAGCAGTTTGGGGCTCTCCCTCCAAGAGACCCAGTACTTC. Its translation: CASSLGLSLQETQYF.

This chain joins TRBV7-8 and TRBJ2-7; 12 nucleotides align to TRBD1. Germline CDR1 reads SGHVS; CDR2 reads FQNEAQ. This CDR3 is built from 16 residues. After removal of 5 bases from V and 6 bases from J, the junction contained 11 bases not matched to a gene. The CDR3 protein is CASSPKPGQGAGEQYF. The CDR3 DNA sequence: TGTGCCAGCAGCCCTAAGCCGGGACAGGGGGCGGGCGAGCAGTACTTC. The entire variable domain, with the rest obtained from reference TRBV7-8 and TRBJ2-7, is as follows: GAGVSQSPRYKVAKRGQDVALRCDPISGHVSLFWYQQALGQGPEFLTYFQNEAQLDKSGLPSDRFFAERPEGSVSTLKIQRTQQEDSAVYLCASSPKPGQGAGEQYFGPGTRLTVT.

The chain combines TRBV2 with TRBJ1-2; 12 bases map to TRBD1. The CDR3 extends over 16 amino acids. From germline, CDR1 is SNHLY and CDR2 FYNNEI. V lost 6 bases and J lost 8; bases outside the gene matches: 13. CDR3 in amino acids: CASSYGTGGPRRGYTF. The CDR3 DNA sequence: TGTGCCAGCAGCTACGGGACAGGGGGCCCCCGTAGGGGCTACACCTTC.

V and J are TRBV2 and TRBJ1-6, with 10 bases fitting TRBD1. With V trimmed by 10 bases and J by 10 bases, 7 bases remained unmatched. The germline V gene encodes CDR1 SNHLY and CDR2 FYNNEI. There are 13 residues in the CDR3. The CDR3 DNA reads as TGTGCCACCCCCGGGACAGGGGACTCACCCCTCCACTTT. Protein product: CATPGTGDSPLHF.

Written as DNA, the CDR3 is TGTGCCAGCAACCTAGCGGGGACAGATACGCAGTATTTT. This translates into CASNLAGTDTQYF. V and J are TRBV5-5 and TRBJ2-3; TRBD2 matches at 9 bases. Trimming removed 6 bases from V and 3 bases from J; junction bases left unmatched: 2. The CDR3 covers 13 residues. The V gene's germline CDR1 is SGHKS and CDR2 YYEKEE (reference sequence).

This chain uses TRBV28 with TRBJ1-2; D gene ambiguous. Germline V gene lookup returns CDR1 MDHEN and CDR2 SYDVKM. The CDR3 is made up of 12 amino acids. Trimming cost V 2 bases and J 4 bases, with 5 bases left between them. The CDR3, as DNA: TGTGCCAGCAGTTTAAGCGTCTATGGCTACACCTTC. This codes for CASSLSVYGYTF.

The chain links TRBV5-1 to TRBJ2-7; TRBD1 agrees at 10 bases. This CDR3 spans 14 amino acids. Germline lookup yields CDR1 SGHRS and CDR2 YFSETQ. With V trimmed by 4 bases and J by 4 bases, 5 bases remained unmatched. The CDR3 bases are TGCGCCAGCAGCGTTGGGACAGGGGTTTACGAGCAGTACTTC. Its protein is CASSVGTGVYEQYF.

The V and J genes are TRBV15 and TRBJ1-4; D is possibly TRBD1 (6 bases). Germline CDR1 reads LNHNV; CDR2 reads YYDKDF (reference sequence). The V end was cut by 8 bases, the J end by 8 bases, with 18 bases between. The CDR3 consists of 14 residues. CDR3 loop: CATELQGLGEKLFF. CDR3 nucleotide sequence: TGTGCCACCGAATTACAGGGCCTCGGGGAAAAACTGTTTTTT. Full variable domain (outside the CDR3, taken from reference TRBV15 and TRBJ1-4): DAMVIQNPRYQVTQFGKPVTLSCSQTLNHNVMYWYQQKSSQAPKLLFHYYDKDFNNEADTPDNFQSRRPNTSFCFLDIRSPGLGDTAMYLCATELQGLGEKLFFGSGTQLSVL.

The chain carries TRBV5-4 and TRBJ1-1; 7 positions match TRBD1. Germline lookup yields CDR1 SGHNT and CDR2 YYREEE (reference sequence). J was trimmed by 4 bases and V by 0 bases; bases with no gene match: 3. This CDR3 contains 14 residues. For the CDR3, the DNA is TGTGCCAGCAGCTTGGTGGCAGGGGGCACTGAAGCTTTCTTT. This codes for CASSLVAGGTEAFF.

The V and J genes are TRBV2 and TRBJ2-7, with D perhaps matching TRBD1 (5 bases). Trimming took off 6 bases at V and 2 bases at J, with 8 bases between the two ends. There are 12 residues in the CDR3. CDR1 SNHLY and CDR2 FYNNEI come from the germline V gene. CDR3 loop: CASSGHAYEQYF. The CDR3 region has the DNA TGTGCCAGCAGCGGACACGCCTACGAGCAGTACTTC.

The chain uses TRBV7-8 and TRBJ1-2; D is undetermined. V was clipped by 8 bases and J by 8 bases, with 24 bases between them. Germline loops: CDR1 SGHVS, CDR2 FQNEAQ. This CDR3 is built from 15 residues. The CDR3 nucleotides are TGTGCCAGCGCCCTAGCGGGCGGGAGTCTTGCGGGCTACACCTTC. Its protein is CASALAGGSLAGYTF. The complete variable domain, with remaining parts taken from reference TRBV7-8 and TRBJ1-2, reads GAGVSQSPRYKVAKRGQDVALRCDPISGHVSLFWYQQALGQGPEFLTYFQNEAQLDKSGLPSDRFFAERPEGSVSTLKIQRTQQEDSAVYLCASALAGGSLAGYTFGSGTRLTVV.

The genes are TRBV28 and TRBJ1-2; the D is unclear. The CDR3 runs to 15 residues. V was trimmed by 5 bases and J by 4 bases, leaving 17 bases between them. Per the germline V gene, CDR1 is MDHEN and CDR2 is SYDVKM. CDR3 bases: TGTGCCAGCAGTATGTCCGCTACCCAAATCTATGGCTACACCTTC. This sequence encodes CASSMSATQIYGYTF.

V is TRBV5-1 and J is TRBJ1-2, with 8 positions matching TRBD1. The germline V gene has CDR1 SGHRS and CDR2 YFSETQ. Trimming took 1 base from V and 3 from J; bases not matched to a gene: 5. CDR3 length: 15 residues. CDR3 nucleotide sequence: TGCGCCAGCAGCTTGTCTCAGGGGGCGGACTATGGCTACACCTTC. This sequence encodes CASSLSQGADYGYTF.

The chain uses TRBV15 and TRBJ2-2, with TRBD1 as a possible D gene (5 bases). V was trimmed by 0 bases and J by 0 bases, leaving 17 bases between them. Per the germline V gene, CDR1 is LNHNV and CDR2 is YYDKDF (reference sequence). CDR3 length: 19 residues. The DNA of the CDR3 is TGTGCCACCAGCAGAGATCCGGTAGTTGTCAGGGCGAACACCGGGGAGCTGTTTTTT. As protein: CATSRDPVVVRANTGELFF.